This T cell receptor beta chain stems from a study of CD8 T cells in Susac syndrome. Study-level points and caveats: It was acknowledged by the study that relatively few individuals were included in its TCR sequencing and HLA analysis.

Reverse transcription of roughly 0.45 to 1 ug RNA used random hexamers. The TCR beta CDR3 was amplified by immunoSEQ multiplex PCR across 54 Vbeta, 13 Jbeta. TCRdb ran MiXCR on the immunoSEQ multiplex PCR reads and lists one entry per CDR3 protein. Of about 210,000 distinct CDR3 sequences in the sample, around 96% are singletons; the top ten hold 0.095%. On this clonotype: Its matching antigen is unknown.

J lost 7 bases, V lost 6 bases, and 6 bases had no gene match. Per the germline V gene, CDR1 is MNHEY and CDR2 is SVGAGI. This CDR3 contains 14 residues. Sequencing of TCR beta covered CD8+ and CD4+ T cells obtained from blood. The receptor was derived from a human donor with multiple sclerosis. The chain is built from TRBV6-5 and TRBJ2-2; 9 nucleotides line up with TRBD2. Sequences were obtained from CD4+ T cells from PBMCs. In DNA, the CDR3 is TGTGCCAGCAGAGATAGCGGGAGCGGCGGGGAGCTGTTTTTT. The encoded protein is CASRDSGSGGELFF.